The 7 T cell receptor beta chains listed next were all sequenced from one sample in a study of tumor T cells in aggressive B-cell lymphoma. Assay used: immunoSEQ multiplex PCR; TCRdb lists only in-frame clones, some missing. This sample carries under 3,500 clones, approximately 90% of them seen once, and the ten largest clones take 3.5% to 5%. Input material: tumor tissue. The receptors come from an adult with diffuse large B cell lymphoma.

The chain recombines TRBV27 with TRBJ1-2; 7 bases are shared with TRBD1. The germline gives CDR1 MNHEY, CDR2 SMNVEV (reference sequence). The length of the CDR3 is 16 residues. The trim removed 5 bases at V and 5 bases at J, leaving 14 bases unmatched. DNA of the CDR3: TGTGCCAGCAGTATGACAGGGTCCGGCCTTGCTTATGGCTACACCTTC. Translation gives CASSMTGSGLAYGYTF.

The V and J genes are TRBV4-2 and TRBJ1-2; D is unresolved. This CDR3 has 12 amino acids. CDR1 and CDR2 (germline): LGHNA, YNFKEQ. V was pared by 3 bases and J by 0 bases, with 2 bases between. The CDR3 nucleotides are TGTGCCAGCAGCCATACTAACTATGGCTACACCTTC. Translating it yields CASSHTNYGYTF.

The chain carries TRBV7-8 and TRBJ2-7, with 15 bases identical to TRBD2. This CDR3 comprises 15 residues. Germline V gene lookup returns CDR1 SGHVS and CDR2 FQNEAQ. The J segment lost 4 bases and the V segment lost 3 bases, leaving 1 base of the junction unmatched. The CDR3 region is CASSFGTSGRYEQYF. CDR3 in DNA: TGTGCCAGCAGCTTCGGGACTAGCGGGAGGTACGAGCAGTACTTC.

This clone was detected once. The chain carries TRBV19 and TRBJ2-3; 11 positions agree with TRBD2. The germline CDR1 and CDR2 sequences are LNHDA and SQIVND (reference sequence). The junction had 7 bases not matched to a gene; V was cut back by 3 bases and J by 2 bases. CDR3 length: 17 residues. The CDR3 sequence: CASSIEGTSGFTDTQYF. The DNA for the CDR3 is TGTGCCAGTAGTATCGAGGGGACTAGCGGATTCACAGATACGCAGTATTTT.

The chain couples TRBV7-9 to TRBJ2-7; TRBD2 might be the D (6 bases). The V and J ends lost 3 bases and 2 bases respectively, with 11 bases between them. CDR1 SEHNR and CDR2 FQNEAQ come from the germline V gene (reference sequence). The CDR3 covers 14 residues. The DNA of the CDR3 is TGTGCCAGCAGCTTCTTGGGGGGTGCCTACGAGCAGTACTTC. It specifies CASSFLGGAYEQYF.

The chain combines TRBV28 with TRBJ1-5, with 7 bases lining up with TRBD1. Germline CDR1 and CDR2: MDHEN and SYDVKM. The V and J ends lost 4 bases and 3 bases, in that order; junction bases with no gene match: 12. CDR3 length equals 17 residues. CDR3 DNA sequence: TGTGCCAGCAGTTCTTCCCCACAGGGGCCCTTCAATCAGCCCCAGCATTTT. Residues: CASSSSPQGPFNQPQHF.

This sequence joins TRBV5-1 and TRBJ2-2; 9 positions match TRBD1. CDR1 is SGHRS and CDR2 is YFSETQ in the germline V gene. Trimming cost V 6 bases and J 5 bases; bases outside gene matches: 5. This CDR3 contains 14 residues. The CDR3 region has the DNA TGCGCCAGCACCCTGACAGGGGGAACCGGGGAGCTGTTTTTT. Its translation is CASTLTGGTGELFF.